This TCR beta chain was captured in a study of T cells in Graves' hyperthyroidism and ophthalmopathy. The PBMCs studied were ones that came from 10 ml fresh peripheral blood. There are 16 residues in the CDR3. Losses at the gene ends were 2 bases for V and 2 bases for J; bases not matched to a gene: 4. CDR1 is KGHDR, CDR2 SFDVKD, per germline. Amplified regions were TCR beta CDR3 sequences from RNA transcripts. When the TCR CDR3 underwent first-round RT-PCR, the HTBI primer set was used. One entry per CDR3 protein, called by TCRdb with MiXCR from the multiplex PCR reads. The sample has some 300,000 distinct CDR3 sequences; around 13% are singletons. This clonotype was picked up a small number of times. As yet, its antigen is unknown. Study-level findings and limits: In the blood, most expanded thyroid clonotypes above 0.001 appeared as well. Ophthalmopathy was identified by the model a median around 5.9 months ahead of onset.

This clonotype originated in a woman aged 35 to 49 with Graves' hyperthyroidism. This chain joins TRBV24-1 and TRBJ2-3; 9 bases line up with TRBD1. The sequencing sample was made of blood. The CDR3 coding sequence is TGTGCCACCAGTGATTCGACAGGGGGGACCACAGATACGCAGTATTTT. Protein sequence: CATSDSTGGTTDTQYF.